The 21 T cell receptor beta chains in this list originate from one sample, sequenced in a study of blood T cell repertoires in COVID-19. Assay used: immunoSEQ multiplex PCR; TCRdb lists only in-frame clones, some missing. The sample contains some 45,000 clones, about 90% of which appear only once. The sequencing sample was made of peripheral blood. The source is a man in his 70s with active COVID-19.

This clone was detected once. V and J are TRBV27 and TRBJ2-1, with 8 positions matching TRBD1. Trimming removed 5 bases from V and 0 bases from J; junction bases left unmatched: 3. The germline CDR1 and CDR2 sequences are MNHEY and SMNVEV (reference sequence). The CDR3 is made up of 15 amino acids. The CDR3 loop is CASSRQGSSYNEQFF. Here the CDR3 DNA reads TGTGCCAGCAGTAGACAGGGGAGCTCCTACAATGAGCAGTTCTTC.

This clone was detected only once. The gene calls are TRBV18 and TRBJ2-3; D might be TRBD2 (5 bases). There are 12 residues in the CDR3. Looked up from germline, CDR1 is KGHSH and CDR2 is LQKENI. V lost 2 bases and J lost 6, with 6 bases in between. This chain's CDR3 is CASSPGEDTQYF. The CDR3 coding sequence is TGTGCCAGCTCACCAGGGGAGGATACGCAGTATTTT. Based on the CDR3 plus reference TRBV18 and TRBJ2-3, the full variable domain is NAGVMQNPRHLVRRRGQEARLRCSPMKGHSHVYWYRQLPEEGLKFMVYLQKENIIDESGMPKERFSAEFPKEGPSILRIQQVVRGDSAAYFCASSPGEDTQYFGPGTRLTVL.

This clone was observed a handful of times. The V call is TRBV18, the J call TRBJ1-5, with 12 positions matching TRBD1. The V segment lost 6 bases and the J segment 1 base; nucleotides outside the gene matches: 13. The CDR3 has 19 amino acids. The V gene's germline CDR1 is KGHSH and CDR2 LQKENI. The CDR3 bases are TGTGCCAGCTCTCTGAGGGGGGACAGGGGGCCTTTAAGCAATCAGCCCCAGCATTTT. Translated: CASSLRGDRGPLSNQPQHF.

The chain carries TRBV27 and TRBJ2-3; maybe TRBD2 (6 bases). CDR3 length: 12 amino acids. Trimming pared 3 bases from V and 8 bases from J, leaving 9 bases between. Looked up from germline, CDR1 is MNHEY and CDR2 is SMNVEV (reference sequence). CDR3 region: CASSFGAGTQYF. CDR3 coding DNA: TGTGCCAGCAGTTTCGGAGCGGGTACGCAGTATTTT.

CDR3 region: CASSPDRANEKLFF. In nucleotides, the CDR3 is TGCGCCAGCAGTCCGGACAGGGCTAATGAAAAACTGTTTTTT. The chain links TRBV5-1 to TRBJ1-4; 8 positions match TRBD1. CDR1 SGHRS and CDR2 YFSETQ come from the germline V gene. The ends lost 5 bases at V and 3 bases at J; junction bases unmatched: 3. CDR3 length equals 14 residues. The full variable domain, in which reference TRBV5-1 and TRBJ1-4 provide the parts outside the CDR3, is KAGVTQTPRYLIKTRGQQVTLSCSPISGHRSVSWYQQTPGQGLQFLFEYFSETQRNKGNFPGRFSGRQFSNSRSEMNVSTLELGDSALYLCASSPDRANEKLFFGSGTQLSVL.

V and J are TRBV30 and TRBJ1-6; D uncertain. The CDR3 loop spans 14 amino acids. Germline-derived CDR1 and CDR2 are GTSNPN and SVGIG (reference sequence). Trimming took off 0 bases at V and 6 bases at J, with 9 bases between the two ends. The CDR3 sequence is CAWSVPRSNSPLHF. The CDR3 DNA reads as TGTGCCTGGAGTGTACCCAGAAGTAATTCACCCCTCCACTTT.

This chain links TRBV6-5 with TRBJ1-2; a possible D gene is TRBD1 (6 bases). Germline assignment: CDR1 MNHEY and CDR2 SVGAGI. The length of the CDR3 is 16 residues. Trimming took 0 bases from V and 3 from J, leaving 14 bases between them. The CDR3 region is CASSYSFQGTDYGYTF. The CDR3 DNA reads as TGTGCCAGCAGTTACTCCTTTCAGGGGACGGACTATGGCTACACCTTC.

The chain has TRBV6-4 and TRBJ1-2; D perhaps matches TRBD1 (6 bases). The CDR3 loop spans 13 amino acids. Per the germline V gene, CDR1 is MRHNA and CDR2 is SNTAGT. V shed 2 bases and J shed 2 bases, with 6 bases lying between them. In DNA, the CDR3 is TGTGCCAGCAGTGACACAGGGAACTATGGCTACACCTTC. This sequence encodes CASSDTGNYGYTF.

This chain links TRBV2 with TRBJ1-4; 8 nucleotides agree with TRBD1. J lost 4 bases, V lost 7 bases, and 5 bases had no gene match. From germline, CDR1 is SNHLY and CDR2 FYNNEI. This CDR3 is built from 14 residues. CDR3: CASMEDRVNEKLFF. The CDR3 DNA sequence: TGTGCCAGCATGGAGGACAGGGTTAATGAAAAACTGTTTTTT.

This clone was observed a few times. The chain combines TRBV20-1 with TRBJ2-7, with D maybe TRBD1 (6 bases). The CDR3 is 15 amino acids. Germline CDR1 reads DFQATT; CDR2 reads SNEGSKA (reference sequence). Trimming cost V 3 bases and J 2 bases, with 17 bases left between them. In DNA form, the CDR3 reads TGCAGTGCTAGTCGCGGTGCAGGGGCCACCTACGAGCAGTACTTC. It yields the protein CSASRGAGATYEQYF.

Of note for this clone: The junction shows a germline mismatch at one end, possibly a read error. The J gene is TRBJ2-1, the V gene TRBV29-1; D possibly corresponds to TRBD2 (6 bases). Per the germline V gene, CDR1 is SQVTM and CDR2 is ANQGSEA. CDR3 size: 9 residues. The CDR3 sequence is CSVSGSPVF. For the CDR3, the DNA is TGCAGCGTCTCCGGGAGCCCCGTCTTC.

The chain uses TRBV30 and TRBJ2-3, with TRBD2 as a possible D gene (6 bases). Germline values: CDR1 GTSNPN, CDR2 SVGIG (reference sequence). This CDR3 is built from 14 residues. V shed 1 base and J shed 3 bases, with 11 bases lying between them. The CDR3 sequence is CAWSARGSTDTQYF. DNA for the CDR3: TGTGCCTGGAGTGCCCGGGGGTCGACAGATACGCAGTATTTT.

The V gene is TRBV6-5, the J gene TRBJ2-6; 7 bases are shared with TRBD2. V lost 10 bases and J lost 1; bases outside the gene matches: 7. CDR1 is MNHEY, CDR2 SVGAGI, per germline. The CDR3 totals 15 residues. CDR3 in DNA: TGTGCCACCCTTATCGGGGGGTCTGGGGCCAACGTCCTGACTTTC. Protein product: CATLIGGSGANVLTF.

This CDR3 is CASSGGTGALETQYF. In nucleotides, the CDR3 is TGTGCCAGCAGCGGGGGGACAGGGGCTCTTGAGACCCAGTACTTC. This chain uses TRBV7-3 with TRBJ2-5; 10 bases fit TRBD1. This CDR3 spans 15 amino acids. CDR1 is SGHTA and CDR2 is FQGTGA in the germline V gene. V lost 5 bases and J lost 5; bases outside the gene matches: 8.

The rearrangement uses TRBV4-1 and TRBJ1-1; D perhaps matches TRBD1 (6 bases). CDR1 is MGHRA and CDR2 is YSYEKL in the germline V gene. Trimming removed 7 bases at V and 2 bases at J, with 11 bases between. The CDR3 covers 13 residues. This CDR3 is CASKTGVNTEAFF. The CDR3 nucleotides read TGCGCCAGCAAGACAGGCGTTAACACTGAAGCTTTCTTT.

This sequence joins TRBV24-1 and TRBJ2-7, with TRBD1 identical over 9 bases. After removal of 9 bases from V and 3 bases from J, the junction contained 8 bases not matched to a gene. Germline V gene data show CDR1 as KGHDR and CDR2 as SFDVKD. The CDR3 covers 14 residues. CDR3 sequence: CATHRPGQGYEQYF. The CDR3 DNA sequence: TGTGCCACCCACCGACCGGGACAGGGCTACGAGCAGTACTTC.

The chain uses TRBV18 and TRBJ1-1; perhaps TRBD1 as D (5 bases). The germline CDR1 and CDR2 sequences are KGHSH and LQKENI. Trimming removed 4 bases at V and 1 base at J, with 7 bases between. This CDR3 is 13 amino acids long. The chain's CDR3 is CASSQTENTEAFF. The CDR3 region has the DNA TGTGCCAGCTCACAGACAGAGAACACTGAAGCTTTCTTT.

The V and J genes are TRBV7-2 and TRBJ1-1, with D perhaps TRBD1 (5 bases). Per germline, CDR1 SGHTA and CDR2 FQGNSA. The CDR3 loop spans 15 amino acids. V lost 2 bases and J lost 8, with 18 bases in between. CDR3 in DNA: TGTGCCAGCAGCTTAACCAGGGTAGTTTCGGCCGAAGCTTTCTTT. Amino acid sequence: CASSLTRVVSAEAFF. Full variable domain (rest looked up from reference TRBV7-2 and TRBJ1-1): GAGVSQSPSNKVTEKGKDVELRCDPISGHTALYWYRQSLGQGLEFLIYFQGNSAPDKSGLPSDRFSAERTGGSVSTLTIQRTQQEDSAVYLCASSLTRVVSAEAFFGQGTRLTVV.

In DNA, the CDR3 is TGTGCCAGCAGCGCCAACAGGGCGCAGTATTTT. This gives the protein CASSANRAQYF. The genes are TRBV6-5 and TRBJ2-3, with D tentatively TRBD1 (6 bases). Trimming left V 6 bases short and J 10 bases short, with 11 bases between. CDR3 length: 11 residues. Germline V lookup: CDR1 MNHEY, CDR2 SVGAGI.

The genes are TRBV30 and TRBJ1-2; 11 bases agree with TRBD1. The germline CDR1 and CDR2 sequences are GTSNPN and SVGIG (reference sequence). V was pared by 3 bases and J by 7 bases, with 4 bases of the junction left unmatched. The CDR3 totals 13 residues. CDR3 amino acids: CAWSGQGALGYTF. CDR3 coding DNA: TGTGCCTGGAGCGGACAGGGGGCGCTTGGCTACACCTTC.

J is TRBJ2-1 and V is TRBV7-8, with D perhaps TRBD1 (5 bases). The CDR3 length is 15 residues. The V gene's germline CDR1 is SGHVS and CDR2 FQNEAQ. Trimming stripped 3 bases from V and 0 bases from J, with 9 bases between. CDR3 sequence reads: CASSLGLTSYNEQFF. In DNA, the CDR3 is TGTGCCAGCAGCTTGGGGCTAACCTCCTACAATGAGCAGTTCTTC.